This T cell receptor (beta chain) was recorded in a study of response to subunit inactivated influenza vaccine. Notes on the study in general: New T cells are recruited in small numbers by each seasonal influenza vaccination, according to the authors' suggestion.

MiXCR, run by TCRdb on the RT-PCR reads, gives a single entry per CDR3 protein. The sample lists about 700,000 distinct CDR3 sequences; approximately 15% were seen once. In this sample, this clonotype turned up many times. Its antigen remains unknown. Per the germline V gene, CDR1 is DFQATT and CDR2 is SNEGSKA (reference sequence). The V segment lost 3 bases and the J segment 4 bases; nucleotides outside the gene matches: 9. The CDR3 contains 15 residues. The specimen was PBMCs from blood, collected 14 to 15 days before vaccination. The receptor's source is a man between 50 and 59 years old who received an inactivated influenza vaccine. The rearrangement joins TRBV20-1 to TRBJ2-3, with TRBD2 identical over 8 bases. The CDR3 DNA reads as TGCAGTGCTAGCGGAAGCGGGAGTGCCGCAGATACGCAGTATTTT. Its protein product is CSASGSGSAADTQYF.